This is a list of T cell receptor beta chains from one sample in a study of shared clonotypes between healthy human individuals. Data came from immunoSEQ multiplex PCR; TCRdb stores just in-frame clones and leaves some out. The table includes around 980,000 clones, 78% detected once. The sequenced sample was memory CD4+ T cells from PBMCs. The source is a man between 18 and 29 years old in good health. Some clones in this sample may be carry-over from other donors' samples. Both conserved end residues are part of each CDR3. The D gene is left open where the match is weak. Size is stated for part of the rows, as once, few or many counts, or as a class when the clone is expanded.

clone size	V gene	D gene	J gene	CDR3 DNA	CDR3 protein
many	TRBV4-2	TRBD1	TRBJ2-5	TGTGCCAGCAGCCAAGCTTTTTCGGGACAGGGACAAGAGACCCAGTACTTC	CASSQAFSGQGQETQYF
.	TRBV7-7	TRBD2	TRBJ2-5	TGTGCCAGCAGCCCAGGACTAGCGGGAGCAGGAGAGACCCAGTACTTC	CASSPGLAGAGETQYF
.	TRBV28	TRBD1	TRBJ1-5	TGTGCCAGCAGTTCACAGGGGGCAAGGCGCAATCAGCCCCAGCATTTT	CASSSQGARRNQPQHF
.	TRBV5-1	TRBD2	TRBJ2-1	TGCGCCAGCAGCCCTCCTACTAGCGGGGGAGGGAATGAGCAGTTCTTC	CASSPPTSGGGNEQFF
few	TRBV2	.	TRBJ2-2	TGTGCCAGCAGTGCTTGGGACACCTCGCGGGAGCTGTTTTTT	CASSAWDTSRELFF
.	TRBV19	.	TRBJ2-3	TGTGCCAGTAGTATCTCTTTTAAGTCGTACACAGATACGCAGTATTTT	CASSISFKSYTDTQYF
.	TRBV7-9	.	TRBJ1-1	TGTGCCAGCAGCTTAGAGGGTAACACTGAAGCTTTCTTT	CASSLEGNTEAFF
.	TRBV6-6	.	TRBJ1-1	TGTGCCAGCACCGACATCCCGAACACTGAAGCTTTCTTT	CASTDIPNTEAFF
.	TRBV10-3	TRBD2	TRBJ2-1	TGTGCCATCAGCGGGACTAGCGGGGGACCCCGGGAGCAGTTCTTC	CAISGTSGGPREQFF
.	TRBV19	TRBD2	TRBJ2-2	TGTGCCAGTGGTTTAGCGGGAGAGGGTACCGGGGAGCTGTTTTTT	CASGLAGEGTGELFF
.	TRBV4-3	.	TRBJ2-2	TGCGCCAGCAGCCAAGAGGCGATCGGGGAGCTGTTTTTT	CASSQEAIGELFF
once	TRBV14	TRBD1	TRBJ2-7	TGTGCCAGCAGCCCCTACGGGACAGGCCCCTACGAGCAGTACTTC	CASSPYGTGPYEQYF
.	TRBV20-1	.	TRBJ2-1	TGCAGTGCTCGACCCTACAATGAGCAGTTCTTC	CSARPYNEQFF
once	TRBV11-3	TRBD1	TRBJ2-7	TGTGCCAGCAGCCTAGGCAGGGGGCCCGCCTACGAGCAGTACTTC	CASSLGRGPAYEQYF
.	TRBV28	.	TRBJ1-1	TGTGCCAGCAGTTCAGTTAACTCTGAAGCTTTCTTT	CASSSVNSEAFF
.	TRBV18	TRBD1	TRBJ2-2	TGTGCCAGCTCAATTTTGGGACAGGGGAACACCGGGGAGCTGTTTTTT	CASSILGQGNTGELFF
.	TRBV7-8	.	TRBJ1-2	TGTGCCAGCAGCCGGACCCGGGACCTGAGGAGTGGCTACACCTTC	CASSRTRDLRSGYTF
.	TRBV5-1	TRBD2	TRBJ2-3	TGCGCCAGCAGCCCAGGACTAGCGGGTTACACAGATACGCAGTATTTT	CASSPGLAGYTDTQYF
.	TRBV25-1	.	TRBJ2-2	TGTGCCAGCAAACCGGGGAACACCGGGGAGCTGTTTTTT	CASKPGNTGELFF
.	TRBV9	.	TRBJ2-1	TGTGCCAGCAGCGAAGGGGGAGGCCCCTACAATGAGCAGTTCTTC	CASSEGGGPYNEQFF
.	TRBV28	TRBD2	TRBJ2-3	TGTGCCAGCAGTGAAGGGACTAGCGGGGAGCCGGGTACGCAGTATTTT	CASSEGTSGEPGTQYF
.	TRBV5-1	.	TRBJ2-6	TGCGCCAGCGGCGGAATCTCTGGGGCCAACGTCCTGACTTTC	CASGGISGANVLTF
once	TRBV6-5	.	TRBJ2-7	TGTGCCAGCAGGGCCGCCAGGGGATCCTACGAGCAGTACTTC	CASRAARGSYEQYF
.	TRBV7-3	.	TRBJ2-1	TGTGCCAGCAGCTTAGGGCGGATATACAATGAGCAGTTCTTC	CASSLGRIYNEQFF
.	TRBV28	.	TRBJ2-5	TGTGCCAGCATCAGCCAAGAGACCCAGTACTTC	CASISQETQYF
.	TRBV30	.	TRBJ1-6	TGTGCCTGGAGCGACCCAAGGGGGGCCTCCTATAATTCACCCCTCCACTTT	CAWSDPRGASYNSPLHF
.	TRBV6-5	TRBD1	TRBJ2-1	TGTGCCAGCAGAACAACGACAGGGGGGTGGAATGAGCAGTTCTTC	CASRTTTGGWNEQFF
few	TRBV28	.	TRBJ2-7	TGTGCCAGCAGGAATATACAGGGCCCCTACGAGCAGTACTTC	CASRNIQGPYEQYF
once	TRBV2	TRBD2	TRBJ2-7	TGTGCCAGCAGTTCCCGGGGAGCGGGAGGATACGAGCAGTACTTC	CASSSRGAGGYEQYF
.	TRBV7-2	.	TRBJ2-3	TGTGCCAGCACCAACGCTGGGGCTAGCACAGATACGCAGTATTTT	CASTNAGASTDTQYF
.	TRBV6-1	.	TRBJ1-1	TGTGCCAGCAGTGAAGCGGGGGGGGGAAGCACTGAAGCTTTCTTT	CASSEAGGGSTEAFF
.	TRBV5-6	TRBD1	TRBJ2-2	TGTGCCAGCGGGATCGGGACAGGAACCGGGGAGCTGTTTTTT	CASGIGTGTGELFF
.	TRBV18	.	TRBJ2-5	TGTGCCAGCTCACCTAGGGGGGATGGCCAAGAGACCCAGTACTTC	CASSPRGDGQETQYF
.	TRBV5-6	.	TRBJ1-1	TGTGCCAGCAGCCGCAGGGTGGTAGGAGCTGAAGCTTTCTTT	CASSRRVVGAEAFF
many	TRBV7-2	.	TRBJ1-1	TGTGCCAGCAGCCTCGTGGGTCTTAACACTGAAGCTTTCTTT	CASSLVGLNTEAFF
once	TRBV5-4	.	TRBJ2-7	TGTGCCAGCAGCTTAGGCTCAACCTACGAGCAGTACTTC	CASSLGSTYEQYF
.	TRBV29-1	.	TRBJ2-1	TGCAGCGTTGAAGAGGGGGTGTCCTCCTACAATGAGCAGTTCTTC	CSVEEGVSSYNEQFF
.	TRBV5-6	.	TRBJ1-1	TGTGCCAGCACCATGGTGGGCGACCGGGACACTGAAGCTTTCTTT	CASTMVGDRDTEAFF
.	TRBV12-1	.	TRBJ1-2	TGTGCCAGCAGCTTTGTGGGAGGCTACACCTTC	CASSFVGGYTF
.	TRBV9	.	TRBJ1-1	TGTGCCAGCAGCGTAGGTCCCCAGGGAATGAGGAACACTGAAGCTTTCTTT	CASSVGPQGMRNTEAFF
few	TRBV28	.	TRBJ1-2	TGTGCCGCCTGGGGAGGGGCTAACTATGGCTACACCTTC	CAAWGGANYGYTF
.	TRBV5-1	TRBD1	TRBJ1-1	TGCGCCAGCAGTTTGGGACAGCTGAGCACTGAAGCTTTCTTT	CASSLGQLSTEAFF
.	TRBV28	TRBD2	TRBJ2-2	TGTGCCAGCAATTGGGGACTAGTTTCCGCCGGGGAGCTGTTTTTT	CASNWGLVSAGELFF
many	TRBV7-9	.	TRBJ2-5	TGTGCCAGCAGCTTAGCGAGGGGGGTCGGAGAGACCCAGTACTTC	CASSLARGVGETQYF
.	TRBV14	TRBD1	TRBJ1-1	TGTGCCAGCAGTCCCTTAAGTTCAGGGGGTTACACTGAAGCTTTCTTT	CASSPLSSGGYTEAFF
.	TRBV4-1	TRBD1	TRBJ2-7	TGCGCCAGCAGCCAAGGGTCCGGGACAGGGCTCTACGAGCAGTACTTC	CASSQGSGTGLYEQYF
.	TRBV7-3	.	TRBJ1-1	TGTGCCAGCAGCTTAAGTGGGGTGGACACTGAAGCTTTCTTT	CASSLSGVDTEAFF
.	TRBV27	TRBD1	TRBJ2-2	TGTGCCACCCAGTTTATGGACTGGACAGGGACCACCGGGGAGCTGTTTTTT	CATQFMDWTGTTGELFF
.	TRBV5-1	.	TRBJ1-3	TGCGCCAGCAGCCCCGAGAGCTCTGGAAACACCATATATTTT	CASSPESSGNTIYF
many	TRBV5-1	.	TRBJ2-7	TGCGCCAGCAGCCCAATGGTGGCGGTTTCCTACGAGCAGTACTTC	CASSPMVAVSYEQYF
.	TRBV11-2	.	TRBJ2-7	TGTGCCAGCAGCCCCCAGGGGGGGCTCTTTTTTTCCTACGAGCAGTACTTC	CASSPQGGLFFSYEQYF
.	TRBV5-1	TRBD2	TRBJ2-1	TGCGCCAGCAGCGAGTTGATTGTAGCGGGAATCGCAAACAATGAGCAGTTCTTC	CASSELIVAGIANNEQFF
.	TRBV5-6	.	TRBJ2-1	TGTGCCAGCAGCTTGGCGGCCTCTACTGAACAGTTCTTC	CASSLAASTEQFF
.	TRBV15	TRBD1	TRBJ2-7	TGTGCCACCAGCAGAGACCGGGACAGGGGTCGGAACGAGCAGTACTTC	CATSRDRDRGRNEQYF
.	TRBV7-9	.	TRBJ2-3	TGTGCCAGCAGCCTGACTTCTAGCACAGATACGCAGTATTTT	CASSLTSSTDTQYF
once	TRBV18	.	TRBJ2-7	TGTGCCAGCTCACCACGGGACATACCGGGCGAGCAGTACTTC	CASSPRDIPGEQYF
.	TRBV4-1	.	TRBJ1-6	TGCGCCAGCAGCCAAACAGGGAGCTCCTATAATTCACCCCTCCACTTT	CASSQTGSSYNSPLHF
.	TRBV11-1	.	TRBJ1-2	TGTGCCAGCAGCTTAGAAGGGGCTGGCTACACCTTC	CASSLEGAGYTF
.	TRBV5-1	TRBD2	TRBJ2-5	TGCGCCAGCAGTCGACTAGCGGGAGCCGGGGAGACCCAGTACTTC	CASSRLAGAGETQYF
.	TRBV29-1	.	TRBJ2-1	TGCAGCGCTTCCTATGACGTTGAGCAGTTCTTC	CSASYDVEQFF